The rows below give T cell receptor beta chains drawn from one sample of a study of persistence of HIV-infected CD4 T cells. The assay was immunoSEQ multiplex PCR, and TCRdb's table has in-frame clones only and misses some. The top ten clones hold 1% of a sample with about 43,000 clones, roughly 90% of them seen once. Their antigens remain unidentified. Sample: CD4+ T cells sorted from PBMCs after roughly 18-hour stimulation, taken from a patient who received antiretroviral therapy. Receptors originate from an adult man with HIV who was CMV-seropositive. Each CDR3 is given with its conserved first and last residue. Fields, in order: clone size, D gene, J gene, V gene, CDR3 length, CDR3 protein, CDR3 DNA. The D gene is left open where the match is weak. Clone size appears in some rows only: once, few, many, or a class for an expanded clone.

size: once; D: -; J: TRBJ2-7; V: TRBV29-1; length: 12; CDR3: CSVEDDRGGGYF; DNA: TGCAGCGTTGAGGATGACAGGGGCGGGGGGTACTTC
size: -; D: -; J: TRBJ1-1; V: TRBV6-5; length: 14; CDR3: CASSSKGWVTEAFF; DNA: TGTGCCAGCAGTTCAAAGGGGTGGGTCACTGAAGCTTTCTTT
size: -; D: -; J: TRBJ2-7; V: TRBV7-9; length: 16; CDR3: CASSPPRDTLTYEQYF; DNA: TGTGCCAGCAGCCCCCCAAGGGACACCTTAACCTACGAGCAGTACTTC
size: -; D: -; J: TRBJ1-2; V: TRBV19; length: 14; CDR3: CASSIVQGRGGYTF; DNA: TGTGCCAGTAGTATAGTCCAGGGTAGAGGTGGCTACACCTTC
size: -; D: -; J: TRBJ2-2; V: TRBV7-8; length: 14; CDR3: CASSLEGDGGELFF; DNA: TGTGCCAGCAGCTTAGAGGGGGACGGCGGGGAGCTGTTTTTT
size: -; D: -; J: TRBJ2-2; V: TRBV5-1; length: 16; CDR3: CASSTPGQAGTGELFF; DNA: TGCGCCAGCAGCACCCCCGGACAGGCGGGGACCGGGGAGCTGTTTTTT
size: -; D: -; J: TRBJ2-1; V: TRBV6-5; length: 12; CDR3: CASSPGWNEQFF; DNA: TGTGCCAGCAGCCCAGGGTGGAATGAGCAGTTCTTC
size: -; D: TRBD2; J: TRBJ2-1; V: TRBV19; length: 18; CDR3: CASSPLGTSGGAGAEQFF; DNA: TGTGCCAGTAGCCCTTTAGGGACTAGCGGGGGGGCAGGTGCTGAGCAGTTCTTC
size: -; D: -; J: TRBJ1-4; V: TRBV27; length: 13; CDR3: CASSPRDNEKLFF; DNA: TGTGCCAGCAGTCCTAGGGACAATGAAAAACTGTTTTTT
size: -; D: -; J: TRBJ1-2; V: TRBV4-1; length: 16; CDR3: CASSQDRAGASGGYTF; DNA: TGCGCCAGCAGCCAAGATAGAGCCGGGGCTTCGGGGGGCTACACCTTC
size: -; D: -; J: TRBJ1-1; V: TRBV18; length: 14; CDR3: CASSLDRTHTEAFF; DNA: TGTGCCAGCTCACTAGACCGGACCCACACTGAAGCTTTCTTT
size: -; D: -; J: TRBJ1-2; V: TRBV2; length: 15; CDR3: CASSEGNPDEGGYTF; DNA: TGTGCCAGCAGTGAAGGGAACCCCGACGAGGGCGGCTACACCTTC
size: -; D: -; J: TRBJ2-4; V: TRBV19; length: 18; CDR3: CASRGRLAGNDAKNIQYF; DNA: TGTGCCAGTAGGGGCCGACTGGCGGGGAATGACGCCAAAAACATTCAGTACTTC
size: few; D: -; J: TRBJ1-1; V: TRBV19; length: 14; CDR3: CASRSLGENTEAFF; DNA: TGTGCCAGTAGGTCTCTTGGGGAAAACACTGAAGCTTTCTTT
size: once; D: -; J: TRBJ1-1; V: TRBV4-2; length: 12; CDR3: CASSPSHTEAFF; DNA: TGTGCCAGCAGCCCAAGCCACACTGAAGCTTTCTTT
size: -; D: TRBD1; J: TRBJ1-6; V: TRBV5-1; length: 14; CDR3: CASSLGDRDSPLHF; DNA: TGCGCCAGCAGCTTGGGGGACAGGGACTCACCCCTCCACTTT
size: -; D: -; J: TRBJ2-5; V: TRBV28; length: 12; CDR3: CASSRTDESQYF; DNA: TGTGCCAGCAGCCGGACAGATGAGTCCCAGTACTTC
size: -; D: -; J: TRBJ2-7; V: TRBV4-1; length: 17; CDR3: CASSQEPSYPGPYEQYF; DNA: TGCGCCAGCAGCCAAGAGCCCTCTTACCCGGGACCCTACGAGCAGTACTTC
size: -; D: TRBD2; J: TRBJ2-3; V: TRBV19; length: 14; CDR3: CASKSGGAADTQYF; DNA: TGTGCCAGTAAGAGCGGGGGGGCAGCAGATACGCAGTATTTT
size: -; D: -; J: TRBJ1-5; V: TRBV7-2; length: 16; CDR3: CASSFSFGGGNQPQHF; DNA: TGTGCCAGCAGCTTTTCATTTGGGGGTGGCAATCAGCCCCAGCATTTT
size: -; D: TRBD2; J: TRBJ2-1; V: TRBV28; length: 14; CDR3: CATQGLAAYNEQFF; DNA: TGTGCCACCCAGGGACTAGCAGCATACAATGAGCAGTTCTTC
size: -; D: -; J: TRBJ2-7; V: TRBV18; length: 16; CDR3: CASSPSGTQSSYEQYF; DNA: TGTGCCAGCTCACCTTCCGGGACACAGAGCTCCTACGAGCAGTACTTC
size: -; D: TRBD1; J: TRBJ1-2; V: TRBV3-1/TRBV3-2; length: 13; CDR3: CASSRDRVKGYTF; DNA: TGTGCCAGCAGCCGGGACAGGGTGAAGGGCTACACCTTC
size: -; D: -; J: TRBJ1-3; V: TRBV18; length: 15; CDR3: CASSQSVSSGNTIYF; DNA: TGTGCCAGCTCACAATCCGTGAGCTCTGGAAACACCATATATTTT
size: -; D: -; J: TRBJ1-4; V: TRBV4-1; length: 14; CDR3: CASSQDKMGGKLFF; DNA: TGCGCCAGCAGCCAAGATAAGATGGGTGGAAAACTGTTTTTT
size: few; D: -; J: TRBJ1-1; V: TRBV29-1; length: 14; CDR3: CSVKGGTMNTEAFF; DNA: TGCAGCGTAAAGGGGGGGACCATGAACACTGAAGCTTTCTTT
size: -; D: -; J: TRBJ1-5; V: TRBV4-1; length: 16; CDR3: CASSQGAQHSNQPQHF; DNA: TGCGCCAGCAGCCAAGGGGCACAGCATAGCAATCAGCCCCAGCATTTT
size: -; D: -; J: TRBJ2-1; V: TRBV24-1; length: 14; CDR3: CATSAGTFYNEQFF; DNA: TGTGCCACCAGCGCAGGGACCTTCTACAATGAGCAGTTCTTC
size: once; D: -; J: TRBJ2-1; V: TRBV2; length: 14; CDR3: CATSRGSSYNEQFF; DNA: TGTGCCACCAGTAGGGGCAGCTCCTACAATGAGCAGTTCTTC
size: -; D: TRBD1; J: TRBJ1-5; V: TRBV7-9; length: 14; CDR3: CASSSDRGSQPQHF; DNA: TGTGCCAGCAGCTCGGACAGGGGAAGTCAGCCCCAGCATTTT
size: -; D: -; J: TRBJ1-4; V: TRBV5-5; length: 15; CDR3: CASSFQGTTNEKLFF; DNA: TGTGCCAGCAGCTTTCAGGGTACGACTAATGAAAAACTGTTTTTT
size: -; D: -; J: TRBJ1-5; V: TRBV9; length: 15; CDR3: CASSSGPSPYQPQHF; DNA: TGTGCCAGCAGCTCGGGACCAAGTCCCTATCAGCCCCAGCATTTT
size: -; D: TRBD1; J: TRBJ1-6; V: TRBV2; length: 15; CDR3: CASSDFGQGNSPLHF; DNA: TGTGCCAGCAGTGATTTTGGACAGGGGAATTCACCCCTCCACTTT
size: -; D: -; J: TRBJ2-3; V: TRBV5-6; length: 17; CDR3: CASSLAIGGPSTDTQYF; DNA: TGTGCCAGCAGCTTGGCCATTGGCGGCCCTAGCACAGATACGCAGTATTTT
size: -; D: -; J: TRBJ1-3; V: TRBV28; length: 14; CDR3: CASSLSIPRNTIYF; DNA: TGTGCCAGCAGTTTAAGCATCCCGAGAAACACCATATATTTT
size: once; D: -; J: TRBJ2-6; V: TRBV19; length: 15; CDR3: CASRQDHSGANVLTF; DNA: TGTGCCAGTCGACAGGACCACTCTGGGGCCAACGTCCTGACTTTC
size: -; D: -; J: TRBJ1-5; V: TRBV28; length: 16; CDR3: CASSFRPPPPNQPQHF; DNA: TGTGCCAGCAGTTTTAGGCCACCACCCCCCAATCAGCCCCAGCATTTT
size: -; D: -; J: TRBJ1-5; V: TRBV28; length: 13; CDR3: CASISEQSQPQHF; DNA: TGTGCCAGCATATCGGAGCAATCACAGCCCCAGCATTTT
size: -; D: -; J: TRBJ1-5; V: TRBV5-6; length: 12; CDR3: CASSTLGQPQHF; DNA: TGTGCCAGCAGCACCTTAGGTCAGCCCCAGCATTTT
size: -; D: -; J: TRBJ1-3; V: TRBV18; length: 16; CDR3: CASSPTLGISGNTIYF; DNA: TGTGCCAGCTCACCAACTTTAGGGATCTCTGGAAACACCATATATTTT
size: -; D: TRBD1; J: TRBJ1-1; V: TRBV6-5; length: 14; CDR3: CASTYPRTGGEAFF; DNA: TGTGCCAGCACTTACCCCCGGACAGGGGGAGAAGCTTTCTTT
size: -; D: -; J: TRBJ2-2; V: TRBV19; length: 15; CDR3: CASSSGATNTGELFF; DNA: TGTGCCAGTAGTAGCGGGGCTACGAACACCGGGGAGCTGTTTTTT
size: -; D: TRBD2; J: TRBJ2-7; V: TRBV5-1; length: 17; CDR3: CASSLRGGETRSYEQYF; DNA: TGCGCCAGCAGCTTGAGGGGAGGGGAGACCCGCTCCTACGAGCAGTACTTC
size: -; D: -; J: TRBJ2-2; V: TRBV5-4; length: 15; CDR3: CASSSSGPNTGELFF; DNA: TGTGCCAGCAGCTCAAGCGGTCCGAACACCGGGGAGCTGTTTTTT
size: few; D: -; J: TRBJ1-1; V: TRBV3-1/TRBV3-2; length: 13; CDR3: CASSQKRNTEAFF; DNA: TGTGCCAGCAGCCAAAAGAGGAACACTGAAGCTTTCTTT